The present TCR beta chain was sequenced within a study of blood T cells in healthy people across ages. Overall study: Roughly one uniquely barcoded beta molecule per two T cells was captured. Study-wide findings and caveats: TCR beta diversity was tightly associated with the proportion of naive T cells.

With 3 bases removed from V and 11 bases from J, the gap between germline ends came to 16 bases. This CDR3 has 12 amino acids. Germline V gene lookup returns CDR1 DFQATT and CDR2 SNEGSKA (reference sequence). A J-beta primer mix and a sample-barcoded 5' primer were used in a second PCR of roughly 7 to 12 cycles. TCRdb re-called the 5' RACE reads through MiXCR, storing one row per CDR3 protein. The top ten hold less than 2.5% of the sample, which has about 2 million distinct CDR3 sequences, around half seen once. Donors were systemically healthy Caucasian individuals from Russia aged about 6 to 95 years. Each donor gave roughly 9.1 milliliters of peripheral blood. In regard to this clonotype: Its target is not known.

The rearrangement links TRBV20-1 to TRBJ2-5; maybe TRBD2 (5 bases). The sequencing input was blood. This sequence was found in a woman in her thirties or forties in good health. CDR3: CSASLADNEQYF. In DNA, the CDR3 is TGCAGTGCTAGCCTAGCCGATAATGAGCAGTACTTC.